The 7 T cell receptor beta chains below all came from one sample that was sequenced in a study of tissue T cells after allogeneic stem cell transplantation (dated by TCRdb to 2021 to 2024). The library was produced with the immunoSEQ multiplex PCR assay. TCRdb took this table from immuneACCESS and kept in-frame rearrangements with V and J called. Such tables lack part of the clones; where checked against another copy, unresolved V genes explain under half of the gap, and the rest is unexplained. In this sample the table shows 20,000 to 25,000 clones, roughly two thirds of which occur a single time. The top ten clonotypes cover under 0.75% of the sample. Sequencing input: spleen. The receptors were gathered from a female BALB/c mouse in good health. Mice of this strain bear MHC haplotype H2-d.

With regard to this clone: Genes and germline are mouse. The read ends 1 residue early relative to the CDR3; the germline J gene fills the gap. The chain links TRBV5 to TRBJ2-7; 10 bases map to TRBD2. CDR1 is LGHNA, CDR2 YNLKQL, per germline (reference sequence). V lost 4 bases, J lost 0 bases, and 3 bases stayed unmatched. The CDR3 is made up of 15 amino acids. The chain's CDR3 is CASSLTGGHSYEQYF. The CDR3 DNA, read in part, is TGTGCCAGCAGCCTGACTGGGGGGCACTCCTATGAACAGTAC.

Concerning this clone: The listed genes are named as in mouse. The read halts 1 residue ahead of the CDR3 end, with the missing end drawn from the germline J gene. The V and J genes are TRBV12-1 and TRBJ1-4; TRBD1 matches at 7 bases. The CDR3 sequence is 15 residues long. V lost 0 bases and J lost 3; bases outside the gene matches: 3. Per germline, CDR1 SGHSN and CDR2 HYEKVE. The CDR3 DNA, read in part, is TGTGCCAGCTCTCTCCCGGGACAGCCCAACGAAAGATTATTT. Translation: CASSLPGQPNERLF. From start to end, the CDR3 is CASSLPGQPNERLFF.

Of note for this clone: Any gene name here is a mouse gene name. The read terminates 1 residue ahead of where the CDR3 ends, so the germline J gene completes it. This chain uses TRBV13-2 with TRBJ1-2, with a tentative D call TRBD1 (6 bases). The CDR3 is 14 amino acids. V dropped 3 bases and J dropped 1 base, with 10 bases sitting between them. Germline V CDR1 and CDR2: NNHNN, SYGAGS (reference sequence). CDR3 sequence reads: CASGGWDKNSDYTF. CDR3 bases read: TGTGCCAGCGGTGGGTGGGACAAAAACTCCGACTACACC.

About this clone itself: The genes and germline here are from mouse. The read ends 1 residue shy of where the CDR3 ends; the end is completed using the germline J gene. V usage is TRBV13-1 and J usage is TRBJ1-5; TRBD1 is a possible D gene (5 bases). CDR3 size: 14 residues. Germline CDR1 is NSHNY and CDR2 is SYGAGN. Trimming took 2 bases from V and 0 from J, leaving 6 bases between them. The CDR3 region is CASSEQDNNQAPLF. Partial CDR3 DNA: TGTGCCAGCAGTGAACAGGATAACAACCAGGCTCCGCTT.

With respect to this clone: Gene names follow the mouse nomenclature. The read terminates 1 residue before the CDR3 end, so the remaining end is supplied by the germline J gene. This chain connects TRBV1 to TRBJ1-3; D possibly corresponds to TRBD1 (5 bases). Germline CDR1 NSQYPW, CDR2 LRSPGD (reference sequence). The CDR3 length is 15 residues. V dropped 1 base and J dropped 0 bases, with 7 bases sitting between them. The covered CDR3 bases are TGCACCTGCAGTGCAGGTACAGGTTCTGGAAATACGCTCTAT. Protein: CTCSAGTGSGNTLY. The full CDR3 reads CTCSAGTGSGNTLYF.

Worth noting for this clone: The germline and genes are mouse ones. The read falls 1 residue short of the CDR3 end, and the missing part is taken from the germline J gene. The V and J genes are TRBV13-3 and TRBJ1-6; D call uncertain. TRBJ1-6 is given ORF status, its function remaining uncertain. From germline, CDR1 is NNHDY and CDR2 SYVADS. The ends were cut back, 2 bases at V and 5 bases at J, with 8 bases in the middle. The CDR3 is made up of 14 amino acids. Partial CDR3 DNA: TGTGCCAGCAGTGAGCGCACCAATAATTCGCCCCTCTAC. Protein sequence: CASSERTNNSPLY. The entire CDR3 sequence reads CASSERTNNSPLYF.

With respect to this clone: Gene names and germline match the mouse. From the germline J gene comes the end of the CDR3, since the read stops 1 residue before it. The rearrangement joins TRBV13-2 to TRBJ1-6; 10 bases map to TRBD1. TRBJ1-6 is given ORF status, its function remaining uncertain. V was pared by 1 base and J by 0 bases, with 7 bases of the junction left unmatched. This CDR3 has 19 residues. Per germline, CDR1 NNHNN and CDR2 SYGAGS (reference sequence). CDR3 sequence: CASGDRTGGYLSYNSPLYF. Incomplete CDR3 DNA: TGTGCCAGCGGTGATCGGACAGGGGGATACCTTTCCTATAATTCGCCCCTCTAC.